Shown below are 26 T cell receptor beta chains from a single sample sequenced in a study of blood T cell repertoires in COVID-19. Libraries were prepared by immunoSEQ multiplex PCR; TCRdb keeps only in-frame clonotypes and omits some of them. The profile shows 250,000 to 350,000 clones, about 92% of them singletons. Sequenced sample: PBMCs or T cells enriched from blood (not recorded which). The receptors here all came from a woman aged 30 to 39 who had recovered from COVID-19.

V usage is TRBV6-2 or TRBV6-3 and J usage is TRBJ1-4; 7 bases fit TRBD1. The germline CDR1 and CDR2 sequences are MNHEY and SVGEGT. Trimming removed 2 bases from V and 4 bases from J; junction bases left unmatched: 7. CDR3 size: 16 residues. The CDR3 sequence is CASSYVGGQLNEKLFF. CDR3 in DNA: TGTGCCAGCAGTTACGTCGGGGGACAGCTTAATGAAAAACTGTTTTTT.

The DNA for the CDR3 is TGCAGCGTTGAGAAGACTTGGCCGGATGAGCAGTTCTTC. It translates to CSVEKTWPDEQFF. This sequence joins TRBV29-1 and TRBJ2-1; no reliable D call. The CDR3 contains 13 residues. CDR1 is SQVTM, CDR2 ANQGSEA, per germline. Trimming stripped 3 bases from V and 8 bases from J, with 14 bases between.

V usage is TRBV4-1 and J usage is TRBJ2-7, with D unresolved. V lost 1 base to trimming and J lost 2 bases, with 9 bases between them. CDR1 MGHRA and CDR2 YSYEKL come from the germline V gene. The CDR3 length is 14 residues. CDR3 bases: TGCGCCAGCAGCCAAGTGGGCGTTACCTACGAGCAGTACTTC. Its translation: CASSQVGVTYEQYF.

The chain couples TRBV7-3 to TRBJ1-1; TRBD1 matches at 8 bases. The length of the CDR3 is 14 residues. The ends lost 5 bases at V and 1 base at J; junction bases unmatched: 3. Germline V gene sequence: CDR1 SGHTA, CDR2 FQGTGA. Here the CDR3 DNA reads TGTGCCAGCAGCCAACAGGGGGAGAACACTGAAGCTTTCTTT. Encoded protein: CASSQQGENTEAFF.

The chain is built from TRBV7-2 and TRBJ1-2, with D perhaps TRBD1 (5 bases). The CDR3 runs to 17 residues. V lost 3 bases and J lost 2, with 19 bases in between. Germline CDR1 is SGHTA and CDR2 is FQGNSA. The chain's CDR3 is CASSFTGGAGSNYGYTF. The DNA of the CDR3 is TGTGCCAGCAGCTTCACCGGAGGGGCCGGATCCAACTATGGCTACACCTTC. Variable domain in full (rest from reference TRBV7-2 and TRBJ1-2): GAGVSQSPSNKVTEKGKDVELRCDPISGHTALYWYRQSLGQGLEFLIYFQGNSAPDKSGLPSDRFSAERTGGSVSTLTIQRTQQEDSAVYLCASSFTGGAGSNYGYTFGSGTRLTVV.

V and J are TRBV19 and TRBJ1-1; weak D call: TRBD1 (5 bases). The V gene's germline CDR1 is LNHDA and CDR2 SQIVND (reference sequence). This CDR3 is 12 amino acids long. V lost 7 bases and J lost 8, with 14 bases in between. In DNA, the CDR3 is TGTGCCAGTACCGACGGGACTTCCGAAGCTTTCTTT. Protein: CASTDGTSEAFF. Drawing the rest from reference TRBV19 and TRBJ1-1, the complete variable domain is DGGITQSPKYLFRKEGQNVTLSCEQNLNHDAMYWYRQDPGQGLRLIYYSQIVNDFQKGDIAEGYSVSREKKESFPLTVTSAQKNPTAFYLCASTDGTSEAFFGQGTRLTVV.

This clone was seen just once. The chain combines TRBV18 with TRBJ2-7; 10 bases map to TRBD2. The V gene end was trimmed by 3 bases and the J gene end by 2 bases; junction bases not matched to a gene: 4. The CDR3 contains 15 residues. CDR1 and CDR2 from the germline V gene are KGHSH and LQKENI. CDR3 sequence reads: CASSPSTSGTYEQYF. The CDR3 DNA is TGTGCCAGCTCACCTTCTACTAGCGGGACCTACGAGCAGTACTTC.

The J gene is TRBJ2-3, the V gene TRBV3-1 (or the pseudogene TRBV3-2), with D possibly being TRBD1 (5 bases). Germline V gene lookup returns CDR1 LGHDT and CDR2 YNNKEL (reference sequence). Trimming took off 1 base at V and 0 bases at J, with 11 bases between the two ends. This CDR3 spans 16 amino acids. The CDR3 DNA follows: TGTGCCAGCAGCCAAGCAGGGTCCTCTAGCACAGATACGCAGTATTTT. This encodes CASSQAGSSSTDTQYF.

CDR3 coding DNA: TGTGCCAGCTCCCTCGGACAGGGACCTTCTGGGGCCAACGTCCTGACTTTC. Translated: CASSLGQGPSGANVLTF. The V gene is TRBV18, the J gene TRBJ2-6; 8 bases fit TRBD1. V dropped 6 bases and J dropped 1; count of bases not matched to a gene: 8. There are 17 residues in the CDR3. Germline values: CDR1 KGHSH, CDR2 LQKENI.

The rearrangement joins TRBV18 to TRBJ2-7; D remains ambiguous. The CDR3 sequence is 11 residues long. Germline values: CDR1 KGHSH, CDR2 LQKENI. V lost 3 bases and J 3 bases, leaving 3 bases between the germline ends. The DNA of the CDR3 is TGTGCCAGCTCACCCTGCTACGAGCAGTACTTC. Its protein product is CASSPCYEQYF.

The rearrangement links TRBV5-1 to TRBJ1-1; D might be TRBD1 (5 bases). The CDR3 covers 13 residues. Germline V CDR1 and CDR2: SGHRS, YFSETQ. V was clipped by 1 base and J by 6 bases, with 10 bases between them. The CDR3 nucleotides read TGCGCCAGCAGCTTGCTGGGGGGGGCTGAAGCTTTCTTT. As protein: CASSLLGGAEAFF.

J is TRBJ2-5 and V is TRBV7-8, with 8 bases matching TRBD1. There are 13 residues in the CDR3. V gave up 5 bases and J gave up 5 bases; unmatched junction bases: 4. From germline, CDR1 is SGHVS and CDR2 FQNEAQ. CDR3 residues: CASSRRQGETQYF. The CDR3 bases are TGTGCCAGCAGCCGGAGACAGGGGGAGACCCAGTACTTC.

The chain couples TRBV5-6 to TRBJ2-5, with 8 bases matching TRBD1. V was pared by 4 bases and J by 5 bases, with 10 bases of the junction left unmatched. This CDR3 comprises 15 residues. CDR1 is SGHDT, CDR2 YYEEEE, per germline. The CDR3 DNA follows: TGTGCCAGCAGCCGCCGGACAGGGAGTTATGAGACCCAGTACTTC. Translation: CASSRRTGSYETQYF. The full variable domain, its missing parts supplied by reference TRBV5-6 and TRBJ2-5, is DAGVTQSPTHLIKTRGQQVTLRCSPKSGHDTVSWYQQALGQGPQFIFQYYEEEERQRGNFPDRFSGHQFPNYSSELNVNALLLGDSALYLCASSRRTGSYETQYFGPGTRLLVL.

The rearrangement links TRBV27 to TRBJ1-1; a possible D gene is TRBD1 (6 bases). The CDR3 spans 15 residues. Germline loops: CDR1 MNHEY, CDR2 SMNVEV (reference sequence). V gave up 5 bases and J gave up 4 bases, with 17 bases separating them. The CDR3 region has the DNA TGTGCCAGCAGTGCGATACAGGGAATTGGCACTGAAGCTTTCTTT. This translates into CASSAIQGIGTEAFF.

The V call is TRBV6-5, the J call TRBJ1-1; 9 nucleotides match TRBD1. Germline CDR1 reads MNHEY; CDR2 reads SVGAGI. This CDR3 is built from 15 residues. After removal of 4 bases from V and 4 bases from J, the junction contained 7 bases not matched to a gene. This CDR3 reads CASSLIQGAGTEAFF. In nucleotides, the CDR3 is TGTGCCAGCAGTTTAATACAGGGGGCCGGCACTGAAGCTTTCTTT.

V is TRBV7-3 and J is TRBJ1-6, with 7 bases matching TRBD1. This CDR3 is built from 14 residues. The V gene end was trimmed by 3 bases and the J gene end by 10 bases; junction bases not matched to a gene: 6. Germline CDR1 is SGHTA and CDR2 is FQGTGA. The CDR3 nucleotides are TGTGCCAGCAGCTTGGGACAGTCATTATCACCCCTCCACTTT. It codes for CASSLGQSLSPLHF.

CDR3 in amino acids: CASSLSILAGLAPNTGELFF. Here the CDR3 DNA reads TGTGCCAGCAGTTTATCGATTTTAGCGGGACTAGCCCCGAACACCGGGGAGCTGTTTTTT. The rearrangement links TRBV27 to TRBJ2-2; 9 nucleotides match TRBD2. V lost 0 bases to trimming and J lost 0 bases; unmatched junction nucleotides: 11. This CDR3 contains 20 residues. From germline, CDR1 is MNHEY and CDR2 SMNVEV (reference sequence).

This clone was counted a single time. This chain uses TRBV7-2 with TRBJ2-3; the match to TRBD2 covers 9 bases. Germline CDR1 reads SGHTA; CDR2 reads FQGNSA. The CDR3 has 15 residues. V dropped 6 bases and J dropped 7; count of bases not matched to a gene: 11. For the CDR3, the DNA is TGTGCCAGCAGTAGCGGGGGAGCCGCTATATATACGCAGTATTTT. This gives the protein CASSSGGAAIYTQYF.

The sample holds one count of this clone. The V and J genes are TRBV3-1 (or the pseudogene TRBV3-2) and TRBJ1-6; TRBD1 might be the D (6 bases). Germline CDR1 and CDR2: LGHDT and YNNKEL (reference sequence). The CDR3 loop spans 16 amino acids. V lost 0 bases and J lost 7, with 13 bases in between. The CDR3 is CASSQDGQNANSPLHF. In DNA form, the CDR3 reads TGTGCCAGCAGCCAAGATGGACAGAATGCCAATTCACCCCTCCACTTT.

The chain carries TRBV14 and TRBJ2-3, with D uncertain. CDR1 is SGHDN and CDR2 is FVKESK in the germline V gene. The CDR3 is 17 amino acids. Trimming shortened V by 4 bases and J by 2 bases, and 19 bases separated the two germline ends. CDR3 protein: CASSLDLGRRLTDTQYF. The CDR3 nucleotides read TGTGCCAGCAGCCTTGACCTAGGAAGGCGCCTCACAGATACGCAGTATTTT.

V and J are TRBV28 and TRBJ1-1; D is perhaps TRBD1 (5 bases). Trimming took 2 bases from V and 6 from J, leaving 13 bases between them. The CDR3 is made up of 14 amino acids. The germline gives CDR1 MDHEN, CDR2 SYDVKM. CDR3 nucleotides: TGTGCCAGCAGTTTAATCCCCACGGGGGCTGAAGCTTTCTTT. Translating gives CASSLIPTGAEAFF.

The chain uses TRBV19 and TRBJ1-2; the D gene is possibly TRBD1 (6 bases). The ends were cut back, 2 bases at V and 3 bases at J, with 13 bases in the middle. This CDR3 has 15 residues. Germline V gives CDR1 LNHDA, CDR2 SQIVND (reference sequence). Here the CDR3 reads CASSISSGQYYGYTF. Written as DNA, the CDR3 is TGTGCCAGTAGTATATCATCAGGACAGTACTATGGCTACACCTTC.

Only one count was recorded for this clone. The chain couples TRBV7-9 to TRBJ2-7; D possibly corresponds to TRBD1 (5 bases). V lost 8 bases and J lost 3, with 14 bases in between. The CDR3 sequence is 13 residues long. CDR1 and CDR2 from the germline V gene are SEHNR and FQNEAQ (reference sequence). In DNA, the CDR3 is TGTGCCAGCCTTAAGCTAGGGGACTACGAGCAGTACTTC. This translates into CASLKLGDYEQYF.

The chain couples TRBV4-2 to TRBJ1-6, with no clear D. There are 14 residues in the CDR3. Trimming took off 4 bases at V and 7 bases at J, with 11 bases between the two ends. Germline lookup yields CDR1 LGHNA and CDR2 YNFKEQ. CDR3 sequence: CASSRLGENSPLHF. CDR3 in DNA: TGTGCCAGCAGCCGCCTCGGGGAAAATTCACCCCTCCACTTT.

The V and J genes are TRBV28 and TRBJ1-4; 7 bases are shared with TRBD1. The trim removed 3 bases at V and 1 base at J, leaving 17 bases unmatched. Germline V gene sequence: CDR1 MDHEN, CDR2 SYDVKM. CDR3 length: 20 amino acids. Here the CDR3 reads CASSFSIFFQGDETNEKLFF. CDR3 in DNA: TGTGCCAGCAGTTTCTCTATATTCTTTCAGGGGGACGAAACTAATGAAAAACTGTTTTTT.

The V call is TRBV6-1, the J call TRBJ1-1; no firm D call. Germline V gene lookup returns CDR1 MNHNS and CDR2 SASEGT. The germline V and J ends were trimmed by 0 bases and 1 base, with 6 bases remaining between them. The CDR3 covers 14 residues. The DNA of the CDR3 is TGTGCCAGCAGTGAAGCGGCTTGGAACACTGAAGCTTTCTTT. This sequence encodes CASSEAAWNTEAFF.